The source of this T cell receptor (beta chain) is a study of T cells in Graves' hyperthyroidism and ophthalmopathy. Study results and caveats: Ophthalmopathy was distinguished from stable hyperthyroidism by 13 V-J signatures.

Trimming left V 7 bases short and J 1 base short, with 16 bases between. Germline V gene data show CDR1 as SQVTM and CDR2 as ANQGSEA. This CDR3 is built from 14 residues. There were TCR beta CDR3 regions amplified from RNA transcripts. An initial round of RT-PCR targeting the TCR CDR3 relied on the HTBI primer set. TCRdb re-derived calls from the multiplex PCR reads in MiXCR, one entry per CDR3 protein. The sample has 700,000 to 950,000 distinct CDR3 sequences; 30% to 40% are singletons. To note about this clonotype: Its cognate antigen is unknown.

The chain joins TRBV29-1 to TRBJ1-2, with D uncertain. This TCR was sampled from a woman between 40 and 55 years old with Graves' hyperthyroidism. Input material: blood. CDR3 protein: CSAGDGFFNYGYTF. The CDR3 region has the DNA TGCAGCGCCGGCGACGGATTTTTTAACTATGGCTACACCTTC.